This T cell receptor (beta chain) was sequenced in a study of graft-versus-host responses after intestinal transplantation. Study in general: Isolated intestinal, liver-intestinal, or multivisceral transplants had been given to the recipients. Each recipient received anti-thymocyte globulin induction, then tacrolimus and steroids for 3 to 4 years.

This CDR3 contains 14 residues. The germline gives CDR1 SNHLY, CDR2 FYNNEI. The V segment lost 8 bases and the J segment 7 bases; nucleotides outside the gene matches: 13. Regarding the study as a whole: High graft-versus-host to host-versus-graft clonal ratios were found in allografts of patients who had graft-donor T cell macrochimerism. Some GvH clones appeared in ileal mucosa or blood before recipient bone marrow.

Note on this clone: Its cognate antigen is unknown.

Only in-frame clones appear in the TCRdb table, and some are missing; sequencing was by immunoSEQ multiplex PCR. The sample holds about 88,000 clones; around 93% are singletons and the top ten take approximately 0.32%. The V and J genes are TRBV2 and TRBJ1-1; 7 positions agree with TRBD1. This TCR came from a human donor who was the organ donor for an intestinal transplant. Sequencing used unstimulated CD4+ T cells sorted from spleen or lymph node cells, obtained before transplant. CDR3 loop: CASRPRQGYSEAFF. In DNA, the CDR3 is TGTGCCAGCCGCCCCAGACAGGGTTATAGTGAAGCTTTCTTT.